This paragraph reports one T cell receptor (beta chain). The data were taken from a study of blood T cell repertoires in COVID-19. Study context: The study drew acute and convalescent COVID-19 samples from the United States, Italy and Spain. T cells, B-cell-depleted T cells, or PBMCs provided the cDNA or gDNA that served as material.

Original data processing: Using reference gene primer amplification, nucleated cell counts were estimated. Method: immunoSEQ multiplex PCR; TCRdb's copy keeps in-frame clones and lacks some. The DNA gave D and trimming, while V, J and clone size come from that table. The sample contains around 200,000 clones, 84% of which appear only once. The clonotype comes from a human donor with acute or convalescent COVID-19. The donor label of this sample is uncertain. Input material: peripheral blood.

Written as DNA, the CDR3 is TGCGCCAGCAGCTCGGAGTCTGGGGCCAACGTCCTGACTTTC. It is translated as CASSSESGANVLTF. The chain combines TRBV5-1 with TRBJ2-6; D is unresolved. The V end was cut by 3 bases, the J end by 1 base, with 5 bases between. Germline V gives CDR1 SGHRS, CDR2 YFSETQ. The CDR3 has 14 residues.